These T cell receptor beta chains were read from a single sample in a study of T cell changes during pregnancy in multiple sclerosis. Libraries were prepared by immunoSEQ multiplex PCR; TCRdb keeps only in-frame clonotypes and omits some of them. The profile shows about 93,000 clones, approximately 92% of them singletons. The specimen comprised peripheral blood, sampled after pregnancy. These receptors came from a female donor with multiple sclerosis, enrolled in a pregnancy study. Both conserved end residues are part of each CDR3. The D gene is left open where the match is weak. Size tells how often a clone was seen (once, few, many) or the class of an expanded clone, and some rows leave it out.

CDR3 DNA: TGTGCCAGCAGTGGGGGGGGAACGAACACTGAAGCTTTCTTT; CDR3 protein: CASSGGGTNTEAFF; J gene: TRBJ1-1; V gene: TRBV2; clone size: -; D gene: -
CDR3 DNA: TGTGCCAGCAGCTCTACAGGCTTCTCCTACAATGAGCAGTTCTTC; CDR3 protein: CASSSTGFSYNEQFF; J gene: TRBJ2-1; V gene: TRBV5-4; clone size: -; D gene: -
CDR3 DNA: TGCGCCAGCAGTGAGGATAGCGGGAGCTACAATGAGCAGTTCTTC; CDR3 protein: CASSEDSGSYNEQFF; J gene: TRBJ2-1; V gene: TRBV10-2; clone size: -; D gene: TRBD2
CDR3 DNA: TGTGCCAGCAGCTTACATGGCCGGGATCAGCCCCAGCATTTT; CDR3 protein: CASSLHGRDQPQHF; J gene: TRBJ1-5; V gene: TRBV4-2; clone size: -; D gene: -
CDR3 DNA: TGTGCCAGCAGTTACCCTGGGACAGGTGAAGCTTTCTTT; CDR3 protein: CASSYPGTGEAFF; J gene: TRBJ1-1; V gene: TRBV6-5; clone size: -; D gene: TRBD1
CDR3 DNA: TGTGCCAGCAGGGAGGCCCAAGAGACCCAGTACTTC; CDR3 protein: CASREAQETQYF; J gene: TRBJ2-5; V gene: TRBV7-2; clone size: -; D gene: -
CDR3 DNA: TGTGCCAGCAGTTACAGGGGCGGGGGGGCCTCTACGCAGTATTTT; CDR3 protein: CASSYRGGGASTQYF; J gene: TRBJ2-3; V gene: TRBV6-5; clone size: -; D gene: TRBD2
CDR3 DNA: TGTGCCAGCAGTGGGGGGAGGCGGGGGACAGATACGCAGTATTTT; CDR3 protein: CASSGGRRGTDTQYF; J gene: TRBJ2-3; V gene: TRBV27; clone size: -; D gene: TRBD2
CDR3 DNA: TGTGCTAGCCGCCAAAATGTAAGGGGAATACGTAATTCACCCCTCCACTTT; CDR3 protein: CASRQNVRGIRNSPLHF; J gene: TRBJ1-6; V gene: TRBV12-5; clone size: -; D gene: -
CDR3 DNA: TGTGCCAGCAGTCTCCGGGACAGCTACGAGCAGTACTTC; CDR3 protein: CASSLRDSYEQYF; J gene: TRBJ2-7; V gene: TRBV27; clone size: -; D gene: TRBD1
CDR3 DNA: TGTGCCAGCAGTGACTCCCCGGGACAGGGGGCATATGGCTACACCTTC; CDR3 protein: CASSDSPGQGAYGYTF; J gene: TRBJ1-2; V gene: TRBV6-4; clone size: -; D gene: TRBD1
CDR3 DNA: TGTGCCAGCATACTACCGAGTGGCTCCTATAATTCACCCCTCCACTTT; CDR3 protein: CASILPSGSYNSPLHF; J gene: TRBJ1-6; V gene: TRBV2; clone size: -; D gene: -
CDR3 DNA: TGCGCCAGCAGTGGTGCGGGAGATACGCAGTATTTT; CDR3 protein: CASSGAGDTQYF; J gene: TRBJ2-3; V gene: TRBV10-1; clone size: -; D gene: -
CDR3 DNA: TGTGCCAGCAGTGTATGGGACAGGGGGGTCAATGAGCAGTTCTTC; CDR3 protein: CASSVWDRGVNEQFF; J gene: TRBJ2-1; V gene: TRBV2; clone size: -; D gene: TRBD1
CDR3 DNA: TGCGCCAGCAGTGAATCGGCGGGCCCAACCTACGAGCAGTACTTC; CDR3 protein: CASSESAGPTYEQYF; J gene: TRBJ2-7; V gene: TRBV10-1; clone size: -; D gene: -
CDR3 DNA: TGTGCCAGTAGGAGGACTGATGCCTTCTATGGCTACACCTTC; CDR3 protein: CASRRTDAFYGYTF; J gene: TRBJ1-2; V gene: TRBV19; clone size: once; D gene: -
CDR3 DNA: TGTGCCGGTGAGGTTCGGGACACCTACGAGCAGTACTTC; CDR3 protein: CAGEVRDTYEQYF; J gene: TRBJ2-7; V gene: TRBV30; clone size: once; D gene: -
CDR3 DNA: TGTGCCACCCATCCAGGGGTGGCTGGGAATGAGCAGTTCTTC; CDR3 protein: CATHPGVAGNEQFF; J gene: TRBJ2-1; V gene: TRBV7-9; clone size: -; D gene: -
CDR3 DNA: TGCGCCAGCAGTCATATCGCGGGACAGGGCGGGGGGTTTTTGAATGAGCAGTTCTTC; CDR3 protein: CASSHIAGQGGGFLNEQFF; J gene: TRBJ2-1; V gene: TRBV5-1; clone size: -; D gene: -
CDR3 DNA: TGTGCCAATAGGAGTAGGCGGGAGGGTCAGCCCCAGCATTTT; CDR3 protein: CANRSRREGQPQHF; J gene: TRBJ1-5; V gene: TRBV7-2; clone size: -; D gene: -
CDR3 DNA: TGTGCCAGCAGATATGGGGCGGATCAGCCCCAGCATTTT; CDR3 protein: CASRYGADQPQHF; J gene: TRBJ1-5; V gene: TRBV6-5; clone size: -; D gene: -
CDR3 DNA: TGTGCCAGCAGCTTAGGTCCGGGACTTAATTCACCCCTCCACTTT; CDR3 protein: CASSLGPGLNSPLHF; J gene: TRBJ1-6; V gene: TRBV11-2; clone size: -; D gene: -
CDR3 DNA: TGTGCCAGCAGCTTAGCCCGGGGGGAAAATGAAAAACTGTTTTTT; CDR3 protein: CASSLARGENEKLFF; J gene: TRBJ1-4; V gene: TRBV7-8; clone size: -; D gene: -
CDR3 DNA: TGTGCCAGCAGCGTACAGGGGCCCAGCACAGATACGCAGTATTTT; CDR3 protein: CASSVQGPSTDTQYF; J gene: TRBJ2-3; V gene: TRBV9; clone size: -; D gene: -
CDR3 DNA: TGTGCCAGCAGGTCCGGGACAGTTAATTCACCCCTCCACTTT; CDR3 protein: CASRSGTVNSPLHF; J gene: TRBJ1-6; V gene: TRBV6-5; clone size: -; D gene: TRBD1
CDR3 DNA: TGTGCCAGCAGCTTGGGGCCGCTTTACGAGCAGTACTTC; CDR3 protein: CASSLGPLYEQYF; J gene: TRBJ2-7; V gene: TRBV5-6; clone size: -; D gene: -
CDR3 DNA: TGTGCCAGCAGCCTAGAATCTACAGGGGCCAATCAGCCCCAGCATTTT; CDR3 protein: CASSLESTGANQPQHF; J gene: TRBJ1-5; V gene: TRBV13; clone size: -; D gene: TRBD1